These 19 T cell receptor beta chains came from one sample sequenced in a study of T cell changes during pregnancy in multiple sclerosis (dated by TCRdb to about 2019). Receptor libraries were prepared by the immunoSEQ multiplex PCR assay. What TCRdb holds here is the immuneACCESS table cut down to in-frame rearrangements. Part of the clones is not present; checked against another copy, under half of the missing clones reflect an unresolved V gene, and the others are unexplained. The sample has under 50,000 clones on record, around 93% of them singletons. The ten most abundant clones make up under 4.5% of the sample. The sample in question was CD8+ T cells from peripheral blood mononuclear cells, obtained after pregnancy. These receptors were obtained from a female donor with multiple sclerosis, enrolled in a pregnancy study.

The chain employs TRBV10-3 and TRBJ2-3; 9 bases fit TRBD2. Germline CDR1 ENHRY, CDR2 SYGVKD. Unmatched junction bases numbered 4, after V lost 6 bases and J lost 0 bases. The CDR3 sequence is 15 residues long. The CDR3 spells CAISPSGTSTDTQYF. The CDR3 coding sequence is TGTGCCATCAGCCCTAGCGGGACTAGCACAGATACGCAGTATTTT.

The chain has TRBV9 and TRBJ2-5, with D possibly matching TRBD1 (6 bases). From germline, CDR1 is SGDLS and CDR2 YYNGEE. V lost 4 bases to trimming and J lost 0 bases, with 13 bases between them. This CDR3 has 15 residues. CDR3 DNA: TGTGCCAGCAGCCTTCACTGGGACAACCAAGAGACCCAGTACTTC. It encodes CASSLHWDNQETQYF. The entire variable domain, with the rest obtained from reference TRBV9 and TRBJ2-5, is as follows: DSGVTQTPKHLITATGQRVTLRCSPRSGDLSVYWYQQSLDQGLQFLIQYYNGEERAKGNILERFSAQQFPDLHSELNLSSLELGDSALYFCASSLHWDNQETQYFGPGTRLLVL.

This chain joins TRBV6-5 and TRBJ1-2, with 12 bases matching TRBD1. With V trimmed by 2 bases and J by 7 bases, 8 bases remained unmatched. The CDR3 runs 16 residues. Germline-derived CDR1 and CDR2 are MNHEY and SVGAGI. DNA of the CDR3: TGTGCCAGCAGTTACAGCTGGGGACAGGGGGCTATTGGCTACACCTTC. Translation gives CASSYSWGQGAIGYTF.

The rearrangement uses TRBV5-8 and TRBJ1-2; D is unresolved. CDR1 and CDR2 from the germline V gene are SGHTS and YDEGEE. V lost 4 bases to trimming and J lost 0 bases, with 10 bases between them. CDR3 length: 14 amino acids. CDR3 amino acids: CASSPRTPNYGYTF. In DNA form, the CDR3 reads TGTGCCAGCAGCCCTAGGACTCCTAACTATGGCTACACCTTC.

This chain connects TRBV19 to TRBJ2-7; possibly TRBD2 for D (6 bases). Per the germline V gene, CDR1 is LNHDA and CDR2 is SQIVND (reference sequence). The CDR3 spans 14 residues. Trimming removed 1 base at V and 2 bases at J, with 9 bases between. This chain's CDR3 is CASSIGDWPYEQYF. DNA of the CDR3: TGTGCCAGTAGTATAGGGGACTGGCCCTACGAGCAGTACTTC.

J is TRBJ2-1 and V is TRBV4-2; 12 bases map to TRBD1. V shed 1 base, J shed 9 bases, and the junction held 4 bases outside the gene matches. The CDR3 runs 15 residues. From germline, CDR1 is LGHNA and CDR2 YNFKEQ. CDR3 nucleotide sequence: TGTGCCAGCAGCCAAGTTGGGACAGGGGGCATTGAGCAGTTCTTC. As protein: CASSQVGTGGIEQFF.

The rearrangement joins TRBV9 to TRBJ2-7; 7 bases fit TRBD1. CDR3 length: 15 amino acids. Germline CDR1 is SGDLS and CDR2 is YYNGEE. V shed 0 bases, J shed 5 bases, and the junction held 8 bases outside the gene matches. The CDR3 nucleotides read TGTGCCAGCAGCGTAGCTTTTGAGGGGGCGGACGAGCAGTACTTC. Translated: CASSVAFEGADEQYF.

The chain employs TRBV5-1 and TRBJ1-1; TRBD1 aligns across 9 bases. V dropped 3 bases and J dropped 0; count of bases not matched to a gene: 9. The CDR3 length is 17 residues. Germline V gene data show CDR1 as SGHRS and CDR2 as YFSETQ. The CDR3: CASSSHPGQGVNTEAFF. CDR3 bases: TGCGCCAGCAGCTCCCACCCGGGACAGGGAGTGAACACTGAAGCTTTCTTT.

This chain links TRBV5-6 with TRBJ1-1; D is uncertain. The CDR3 extends over 12 amino acids. V lost 0 bases and J 8 bases, leaving 8 bases between the germline ends. Per germline, CDR1 SGHDT and CDR2 YYEEEE. The CDR3 bases are TGTGCCAGCAGCTTGGGCCGGAGAGAAGCTTTCTTT. This gives the protein CASSLGRREAFF.

V usage is TRBV6-5 and J usage is TRBJ2-3, with 8 bases aligning to TRBD2. Germline V gene sequence: CDR1 MNHEY, CDR2 SVGAGI. The CDR3 has 15 amino acids. V was clipped by 5 bases and J by 6 bases; unmatched bases: 10. CDR3 in DNA: TGTGCCAGCAGTCCCCAGGCGGGGGGCTCCGATACGCAGTATTTT. This sequence encodes CASSPQAGGSDTQYF.

V usage is TRBV7-9 and J usage is TRBJ2-7; 9 nucleotides line up with TRBD2. J was trimmed by 4 bases and V by 6 bases; bases with no gene match: 10. This CDR3 is built from 15 residues. Germline lookup yields CDR1 SEHNR and CDR2 FQNEAQ (reference sequence). The CDR3 DNA reads TGTGCCAGCAGTTCCCTTAGCGGGAGCGGTTACGAGCAGTACTTC. Amino acid sequence: CASSSLSGSGYEQYF.

V usage is TRBV7-9 and J usage is TRBJ1-3; no clear D gene. The germline V gene has CDR1 SEHNR and CDR2 FQNEAQ (reference sequence). The CDR3 contains 12 residues. Trimming stripped 5 bases from V and 9 bases from J, with 11 bases between. The CDR3 DNA reads TGTGCCAGCAGCCCAATGGAGGGCACCATATATTTT. Translation: CASSPMEGTIYF.

V is TRBV29-1 and J is TRBJ2-1; 11 nucleotides agree with TRBD2. V was pared by 3 bases and J by 0 bases, with 7 bases of the junction left unmatched. CDR1 SQVTM and CDR2 ANQGSEA come from the germline V gene. The CDR3 has 17 residues. The CDR3 nucleotides read TGCAGCGTTGAGGGACTAGCGGCCCCCCGCTCCTACAATGAGCAGTTCTTC. This translates into CSVEGLAAPRSYNEQFF.

Turning to this clone: An end of the junction does not agree with germline; a read error may underlie this. The chain links TRBV4-1 to TRBJ1-5, with TRBD1 matching over 8 bases. Germline V gene lookup returns CDR1 MGHRA and CDR2 YSYEKL. The CDR3 is made up of 19 amino acids. The CDR3 sequence: CASSQGFRGRLWFYQPQHF. CDR3 nucleotide sequence: TGCGCCAGCAGCCAAGGTTTCAGGGGGCGATTATGGTTTTATCAACCCCAGCATTTT.

This chain uses TRBV5-1 with TRBJ1-1, with a tentative D call TRBD1 (5 bases). The CDR3 consists of 15 residues. The germline V and J ends were trimmed by 0 bases and 0 bases, with 9 bases remaining between them. CDR1 is SGHRS, CDR2 YFSETQ, per germline. The CDR3 DNA sequence: TGCGCCAGCAGCTTGGTGGAGGGGCTGAACACTGAAGCTTTCTTT. Its translation is CASSLVEGLNTEAFF. The variable domain in full, with the rest retrieved from reference TRBV5-1 and TRBJ1-1, is KAGVTQTPRYLIKTRGQQVTLSCSPISGHRSVSWYQQTPGQGLQFLFEYFSETQRNKGNFPGRFSGRQFSNSRSEMNVSTLELGDSALYLCASSLVEGLNTEAFFGQGTRLTVV.

The chain joins TRBV28 to TRBJ2-7, with D uncertain. Trimming removed 2 bases at V and 2 bases at J, with 10 bases between. The CDR3 consists of 14 residues. From germline, CDR1 is MDHEN and CDR2 SYDVKM. The CDR3 DNA is TGTGCCAGCAGTTTAGAGTCCAGGCCCTACGAGCAGTACTTC. It encodes CASSLESRPYEQYF.

The chain combines TRBV11-2 with TRBJ2-1; 11 bases are a match to TRBD1. Per germline, CDR1 SGHAT and CDR2 FQNNGV. After removal of 3 bases from V and 6 bases from J, the junction contained 4 bases not matched to a gene. The CDR3 has 15 residues. CDR3 amino acids: CASSLGQGVSNEQFF. CDR3 in DNA: TGTGCCAGCAGCTTGGGACAGGGGGTTTCCAATGAGCAGTTCTTC.

V gene TRBV7-6 combines with J gene TRBJ1-1; tentative D call: TRBD1 (5 bases). The germline CDR1 and CDR2 sequences are SGHVS and FNYEAQ. The CDR3 runs 13 residues. Trimming took 1 base from V and 7 from J, leaving 10 bases between them. CDR3 DNA: TGTGCCAGCAGCTTAGGGTCCAGGGTTGAAGCTTTCTTT. Protein: CASSLGSRVEAFF.

The chain joins TRBV6-1 to TRBJ2-1, with TRBD2 matching 9 bases. After removal of 5 bases from V and 7 bases from J, the junction contained 6 bases not matched to a gene. This CDR3 contains 14 residues. Germline V lookup: CDR1 MNHNS, CDR2 SASEGT. The CDR3 region has the DNA TGTGCCAGCAGTCCCATCCTAGCGGGAAATGAGCAGTTCTTC. It yields the protein CASSPILAGNEQFF.